What follows are 5 T cell receptor beta chains derived from one specimen sequenced in a study of Ad26.COV2.S vaccination and SARS-CoV-2 variants. Produced via immunoSEQ multiplex PCR; TCRdb's table is partial and in-frame only. This sample has more than 300,000 clones, with 86% found just once. The treatment was: about 20 received Ad26.COV2.S at low or high dose, single or two shots; five or six received placebo; per-sample allocation not given. Each sample was drawn 63 days after the first injection (of vaccine or placebo). Sequenced here: peripheral blood, sampled in a trial of Ad26.COV2.S vaccine versus placebo. These receptors were obtained from a person aged 18-60 years who received the Ad26.COV2.S COVID-19 vaccine or a placebo.

The V gene is TRBV2, the J gene TRBJ2-1, with D unresolved. CDR3 length: 15 residues. The ends were cut back, 2 bases at V and 1 base at J, with 9 bases in the middle. Germline V gives CDR1 SNHLY, CDR2 FYNNEI. The CDR3 protein is CASSEYGYSYNEQFF. The CDR3 DNA reads as TGTGCCAGCAGTGAATATGGGTATTCCTACAATGAGCAGTTCTTC.

This chain joins TRBV28 and TRBJ1-5, with 7 bases aligning to TRBD1. Germline V gene data show CDR1 as MDHEN and CDR2 as SYDVKM. Trimming cost V 3 bases and J 6 bases; bases outside gene matches: 5. This CDR3 has 14 residues. Here the CDR3 DNA reads TGTGCCAGCAGTTTCAACCAGGGGGGTCAGCCCCAGCATTTT. Translating it yields CASSFNQGGQPQHF.

The chain has TRBV5-1 and TRBJ2-3; D is possibly TRBD2 (7 bases). CDR1 is SGHRS, CDR2 YFSETQ, per germline. The CDR3 contains 15 residues. Trimming shortened V by 0 bases and J by 5 bases, and 13 bases separated the two germline ends. The CDR3 DNA reads as TGCGCCAGCAGCTTGGAGGGGGGGCGTGTAGATACGCAGTATTTT. Translating it yields CASSLEGGRVDTQYF.

V usage is TRBV6-2 or TRBV6-3 and J usage is TRBJ1-1, with D unresolved. Trimming took 3 bases from V and 0 from J, leaving 14 bases between them. The germline V gene encodes CDR1 MNHEY and CDR2 SVGEGT. This CDR3 has 16 residues. As DNA, the CDR3 is TGTGCCAGCAGTTATCAAGCGAGCGCATTGAACACTGAAGCTTTCTTT. The encoded protein is CASSYQASALNTEAFF.

The chain links TRBV6-5 to TRBJ1-1; 8 bases are a match to TRBD1. Germline CDR1 reads MNHEY; CDR2 reads SVGAGI. V was clipped by 6 bases and J by 1 base; unmatched bases: 4. CDR3 length equals 14 residues. CDR3 in DNA: TGTGCCAGCAGGTCGGGACAGGCGAACACTGAAGCTTTCTTT. It specifies CASRSGQANTEAFF.